These 22 T cell receptor beta chains were all obtained from the same sample, sequenced in a study of long-term antiretroviral therapy in people with HIV. immunoSEQ v3.0 was run at survey level. This table comes from immunoSEQ multiplex PCR, and its TCRdb copy is limited to in-frame clones, with some not included. This sample has about 25,000 clones, with around 86% found just once. This specimen consisted of unsorted PBMCs, obtained 2.9 years after starting antiretroviral therapy. These receptors came from a man aged 45-65 years with HIV.

This clone was counted only a few times. This chain uses TRBV12-2 with TRBJ1-5; the table's D gene call, TRBD1, was not cross checked with the DNA. TRBV12-2 is flagged as a pseudogene. CDR3 length equals 15 residues. CDR3 sequence (DNA): TGTGCAAGTCGCTCAGGTAAGAATAGTAATCAGCCCCAGCATTTT. This translates into CASRSGKNSNQPQHF.

This chain joins TRBV9 and TRBJ2-3, with D perhaps given as TRBD1 or TRBD2 (6 bases each). V was cut by 1 base and J by 1 base, with 13 bases left in between. CDR3 length equals 16 residues. Germline V gene sequence: CDR1 SGDLS, CDR2 YYNGEE. Here the CDR3 reads CASSVMGGWGTDTQYF. The CDR3 region has the DNA TGTGCCAGCAGCGTAATGGGGGGCTGGGGCACAGATACGCAGTATTTT. Using reference TRBV9 and TRBJ2-3 for the parts outside the CDR3, the full variable domain is DSGVTQTPKHLITATGQRVTLRCSPRSGDLSVYWYQQSLDQGLQFLIQYYNGEERAKGNILERFSAQQFPDLHSELNLSSLELGDSALYFCASSVMGGWGTDTQYFGPGTRLTVL.

This clone appeared a single time. The chain combines TRBV19 with TRBJ1-2; D gene ambiguous. The CDR3 has 13 amino acids. CDR1 is LNHDA, CDR2 SQIVND, per germline (reference sequence). V was shortened by 7 bases and J by 4 bases, with 13 bases between the two germline ends. The DNA for the CDR3 is TGTGCCAGTACGACCGGCCAGTCCTATGGCTACACCTTC. As protein: CASTTGQSYGYTF.

The V call is TRBV6-6, the J call TRBJ1-5; possible D gene TRBD1, 5 bases. The CDR3 sequence is 15 residues long. V lost 6 bases and J 7 bases, leaving 19 bases between the germline ends. Germline V gene sequence: CDR1 MNHNY, CDR2 SVGAGI (reference sequence). CDR3: CASSLLVGAAQPQHF. The DNA of the CDR3 is TGTGCCAGCAGCCTCCTTGTAGGGGCAGCGCAGCCCCAGCATTTT.

This clone was found a few times. This chain connects TRBV10-2 to TRBJ1-2; D call uncertain. Trimming took off 3 bases at V and 6 bases at J, with 5 bases between the two ends. This CDR3 spans 11 amino acids. Germline V CDR1 and CDR2: WSHSY, SAAADI. CDR3 in DNA: TGCGCCAGCAGTGATGGGGATGGCTACACCTTC. It is translated as CASSDGDGYTF.

Only a few counts were recorded for this clone. The V call is TRBV4-3, the J call TRBJ2-3; TRBD1 matches at 7 bases. The germline gives CDR1 LGHNA, CDR2 YSLEER. The CDR3 extends over 14 amino acids. The V segment lost 4 bases and the J segment 4 bases; nucleotides outside the gene matches: 5. The CDR3 nucleotides are TGCGCCAGCAGCCCAGACAGGGCTCCAGATACGCAGTATTTT. Protein product: CASSPDRAPDTQYF.

The chain employs TRBV11-3 and TRBJ2-3; 9 nucleotides match TRBD2. Germline V lookup: CDR1 SGHNT, CDR2 YENEEA. This CDR3 comprises 16 residues. V shed 5 bases, J shed 2 bases, and the junction held 8 bases outside the gene matches. Here the CDR3 DNA reads TGTGCCAGCAGCGGAGGACTAGCGAAATACACAGATACGCAGTATTTT. Translated, it gives CASSGGLAKYTDTQYF.

This chain uses TRBV29-1 with TRBJ1-1; D gene ambiguous. Germline CDR1 SQVTM, CDR2 ANQGSEA. V was clipped by 3 bases and J by 5 bases, with 13 bases between them. This CDR3 has 13 amino acids. Here the CDR3 reads CSVDTAVGTEAFF. CDR3 nucleotides: TGCAGCGTTGATACAGCTGTCGGGACTGAAGCTTTCTTT. The entire variable domain, with the rest obtained from reference TRBV29-1 and TRBJ1-1, is as follows: SAVISQKPSRDICQRGTSLTIQCQVDSQVTMMFWYRQQPGQSLTLIATANQGSEATYESGFVIDKFPISRPNLTFSTLTVSNMSPEDSSIYLCSVDTAVGTEAFFGQGTRLTVV.

The chain carries TRBV29-1 and TRBJ1-2, with TRBD1 matching 7 bases. The CDR3 is 14 residues long. Trimming at V came to 1 base and at J to 5 bases, leaving 7 bases not matched to a gene. The germline V gene encodes CDR1 SQVTM and CDR2 ANQGSEA. Here the CDR3 DNA reads TGCAGCGTTGAAGCCGGGACAGCTTTATATGGCTACACCTTC. This gives the protein CSVEAGTALYGYTF.

This chain links TRBV11-1 with TRBJ1-2; 7 bases agree with TRBD1. V was pared by 5 bases and J by 3 bases, with 9 bases of the junction left unmatched. This CDR3 is 15 amino acids long. Germline assignment: CDR1 SGHAT and CDR2 FQDESV (reference sequence). CDR3 nucleotides: TGTGCCAGCAGCCCGATCGGGACAGTAGACTATGGCTACACCTTC. Protein product: CASSPIGTVDYGYTF.

The chain carries TRBV18 and TRBJ1-2, with D perhaps matching TRBD1 (5 bases). Germline V gives CDR1 KGHSH, CDR2 LQKENI. This CDR3 region has 12 residues. V lost 4 bases to trimming and J lost 8 bases, with 11 bases between them. The chain's CDR3 is CASSLGGKGYTF. CDR3 nucleotide sequence: TGTGCCAGCTCACTGGGGGGGAAAGGCTACACCTTC.

This clone occurred a few times. The chain links TRBV9 to TRBJ2-3, with 10 bases that match TRBD2. Trimming took 1 base from V and 4 from J; bases not matched to a gene: 6. CDR3 length: 16 amino acids. The germline V gene encodes CDR1 SGDLS and CDR2 YYNGEE. The DNA of the CDR3 is TGTGCCAGCAGCGTACTTCCTAGCGGGGGATCAGATACGCAGTATTTT. This gives the protein CASSVLPSGGSDTQYF.

This chain connects TRBV5-1 to TRBJ1-1; D unresolved. V dropped 0 bases and J dropped 6 bases, with 15 bases sitting between them. CDR1 SGHRS and CDR2 YFSETQ come from the germline V gene. This CDR3 is 15 amino acids long. CDR3 DNA: TGCGCCAGCAGCTTGGCCGAGGTAGGTTGGGCTGAAGCTTTCTTT. Its protein is CASSLAEVGWAEAFF.

The chain has TRBV30 and TRBJ1-6; D might be TRBD1 (6 bases). This CDR3 is 15 amino acids long. Germline CDR1 is GTSNPN and CDR2 is SVGIG (reference sequence). The ends were cut back, 4 bases at V and 6 bases at J, with 16 bases in the middle. The CDR3 nucleotides are TGTGCCTGGAAGGTATCAGGGGTGATTAATTCACCCCTCCACTTT. This translates into CAWKVSGVINSPLHF.

The V call is TRBV14, the J call TRBJ2-6; D ambiguous. The germline V gene has CDR1 SGHDN and CDR2 FVKESK. Trimming shortened V by 6 bases and J by 5 bases, and 8 bases separated the two germline ends. The CDR3 loop spans 13 amino acids. The CDR3 nucleotides read TGTGCCAGCAGTTACGGTCGGGCCAACGTCCTGACTTTC. Its translation is CASSYGRANVLTF.

The chain combines TRBV5-1 with TRBJ2-5; TRBD1 or TRBD2 may be the D gene (5 bases each). The CDR3 runs 15 residues. V was clipped by 2 bases and J by 0 bases, with 11 bases between them. Germline CDR1 reads SGHRS; CDR2 reads YFSETQ. The DNA for the CDR3 is TGCGCCAGCAGCTTTGGGGACCAGTACCAAGAGACCCAGTACTTC. This gives the protein CASSFGDQYQETQYF.

The V gene is TRBV6-5, the J gene TRBJ1-1; D remains ambiguous. Germline CDR1 reads MNHEY; CDR2 reads SVGAGI. V shed 2 bases and J shed 10 bases, with 5 bases lying between them. The CDR3 runs to 10 residues. CDR3 sequence: CASSYPGAFF. CDR3 nucleotide sequence: TGTGCCAGCAGTTACCCGGGAGCTTTCTTT.

This chain connects TRBV18 to TRBJ1-4; D may be TRBD1 (6 bases). The CDR3 spans 17 residues. The V end lost 2 bases, the J end lost 5 bases, and 18 bases lay between the germline ends. CDR1 and CDR2 from the germline V gene are KGHSH and LQKENI. The CDR3 here is CASSPITWTALNEKLFF. Here the CDR3 DNA reads TGTGCCAGCTCACCAATAACCTGGACAGCTTTAAATGAAAAACTGTTTTTT.

This sequence joins TRBV4-1 and TRBJ1-2; D possibly corresponds to TRBD1 (5 bases). The CDR3 sequence is 14 residues long. CDR1 and CDR2 (germline): MGHRA, YSYEKL. The ends were cut back, 0 bases at V and 3 bases at J, with 8 bases in the middle. CDR3 region: CASSQDGGDYGYTF. Written as DNA, the CDR3 is TGCGCCAGCAGCCAAGACGGGGGGGACTATGGCTACACCTTC.

This chain links TRBV19 with TRBJ1-3, with D unresolved. V lost 4 bases and J lost 0, with 7 bases in between. The CDR3 loop spans 14 amino acids. Germline V CDR1 and CDR2: LNHDA, SQIVND (reference sequence). CDR3 nucleotides: TGTGCCAGTAGTACCCAGAGCTCTGGAAACACCATATATTTT. It yields the protein CASSTQSSGNTIYF.

This chain uses TRBV7-3 with TRBJ2-3; perhaps TRBD2 as D (5 bases). V lost 2 bases, J lost 6 bases, and 12 bases lay in between. CDR3 length equals 14 residues. CDR1 and CDR2 from the germline V gene are SGHTA and FQGTGA. The CDR3 DNA is TGTGCCAGCAGCTTACTACTAGATAGTGATACGCAGTATTTT. It is translated as CASSLLLDSDTQYF.

This chain joins TRBV7-3 and TRBJ1-1; D unclear. Trimming shortened V by 5 bases and J by 0 bases, and 7 bases separated the two germline ends. This CDR3 is 13 amino acids long. In germline, CDR1 is SGHTA, CDR2 FQGTGA. CDR3 residues: CASSATLNTEAFF. The CDR3 region has the DNA TGTGCCAGCAGCGCTACACTGAACACTGAAGCTTTCTTT.